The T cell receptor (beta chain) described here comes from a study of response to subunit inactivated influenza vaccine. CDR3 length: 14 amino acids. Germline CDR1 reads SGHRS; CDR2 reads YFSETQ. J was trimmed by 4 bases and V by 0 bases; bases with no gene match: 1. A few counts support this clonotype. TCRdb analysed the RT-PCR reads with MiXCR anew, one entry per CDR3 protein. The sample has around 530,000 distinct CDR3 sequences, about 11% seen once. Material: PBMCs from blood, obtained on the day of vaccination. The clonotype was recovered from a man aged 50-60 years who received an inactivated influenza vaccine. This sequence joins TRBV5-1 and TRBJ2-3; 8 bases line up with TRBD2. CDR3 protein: CASSLAREADTQYF. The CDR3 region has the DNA TGCGCCAGCAGCTTGGCGCGGGAGGCAGATACGCAGTATTTT.